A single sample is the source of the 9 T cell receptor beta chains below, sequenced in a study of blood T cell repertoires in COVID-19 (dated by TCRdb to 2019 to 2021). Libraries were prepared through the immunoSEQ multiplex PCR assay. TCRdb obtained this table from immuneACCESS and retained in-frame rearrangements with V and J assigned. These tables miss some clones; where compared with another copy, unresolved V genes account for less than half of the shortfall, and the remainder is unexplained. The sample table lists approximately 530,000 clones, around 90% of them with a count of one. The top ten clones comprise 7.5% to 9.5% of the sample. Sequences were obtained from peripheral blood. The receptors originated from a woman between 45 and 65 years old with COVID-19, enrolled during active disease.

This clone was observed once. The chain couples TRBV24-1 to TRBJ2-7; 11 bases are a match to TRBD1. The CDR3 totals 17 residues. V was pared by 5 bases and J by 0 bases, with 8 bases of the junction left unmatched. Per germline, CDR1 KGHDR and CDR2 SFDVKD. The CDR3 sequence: CATSGVTGTGGSYEQYF. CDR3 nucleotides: TGTGCCACCAGTGGTGTTACCGGGACAGGGGGCTCCTACGAGCAGTACTTC.

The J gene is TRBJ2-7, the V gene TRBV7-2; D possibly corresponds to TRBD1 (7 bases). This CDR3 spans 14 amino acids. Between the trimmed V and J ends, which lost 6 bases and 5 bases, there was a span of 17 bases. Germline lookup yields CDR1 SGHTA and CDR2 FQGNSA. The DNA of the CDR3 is TGTGCCAGCAGGGGAAGCAGGGGGGATCACGAGCAGTACTTC. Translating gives CASRGSRGDHEQYF.

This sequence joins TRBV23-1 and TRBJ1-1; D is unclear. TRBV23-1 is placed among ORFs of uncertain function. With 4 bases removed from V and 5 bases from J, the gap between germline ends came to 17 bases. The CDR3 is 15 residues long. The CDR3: CASSPRRGRRTEAFF. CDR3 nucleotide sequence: TGCGCCAGCAGTCCTCGGCGTGGGAGGAGGACTGAAGCTTTCTTT.

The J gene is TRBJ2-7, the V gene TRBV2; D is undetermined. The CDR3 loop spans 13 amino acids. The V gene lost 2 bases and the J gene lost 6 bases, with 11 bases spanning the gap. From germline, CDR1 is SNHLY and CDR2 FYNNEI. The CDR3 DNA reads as TGTGCCAGCAGTGAAATGGTTTCCGGCGAGCAGTACTTC. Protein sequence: CASSEMVSGEQYF.

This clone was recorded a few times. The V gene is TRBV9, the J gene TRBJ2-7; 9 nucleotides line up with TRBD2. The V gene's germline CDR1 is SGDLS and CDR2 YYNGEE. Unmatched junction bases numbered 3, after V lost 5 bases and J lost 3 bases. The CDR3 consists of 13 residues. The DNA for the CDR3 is TGTGCCAGCAGTCCAGCGGGGGGCTACGAGCAGTACTTC. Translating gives CASSPAGGYEQYF.

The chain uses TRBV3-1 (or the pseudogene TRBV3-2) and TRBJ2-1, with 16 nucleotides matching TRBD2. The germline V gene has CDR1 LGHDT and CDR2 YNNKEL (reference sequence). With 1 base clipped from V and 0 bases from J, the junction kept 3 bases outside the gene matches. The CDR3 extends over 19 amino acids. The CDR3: CASSQAGLAGGDSYNEQFF. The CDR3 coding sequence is TGTGCCAGCAGCCAAGCGGGACTAGCGGGGGGGGACTCCTACAATGAGCAGTTCTTC.

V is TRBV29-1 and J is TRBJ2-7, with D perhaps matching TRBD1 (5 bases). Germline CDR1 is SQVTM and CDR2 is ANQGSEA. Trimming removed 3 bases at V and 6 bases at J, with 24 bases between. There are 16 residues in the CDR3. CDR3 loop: CSVEAPLQGATAEQYF. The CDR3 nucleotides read TGCAGCGTTGAGGCCCCTCTACAAGGGGCGACCGCCGAGCAGTACTTC.

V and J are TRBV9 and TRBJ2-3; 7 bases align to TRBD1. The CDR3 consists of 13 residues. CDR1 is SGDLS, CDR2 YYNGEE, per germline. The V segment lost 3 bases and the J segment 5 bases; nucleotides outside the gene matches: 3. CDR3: CASSAGGIDTQYF. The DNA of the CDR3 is TGTGCCAGCAGCGCAGGGGGTATAGATACGCAGTATTTT. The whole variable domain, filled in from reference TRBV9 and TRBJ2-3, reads DSGVTQTPKHLITATGQRVTLRCSPRSGDLSVYWYQQSLDQGLQFLIQYYNGEERAKGNILERFSAQQFPDLHSELNLSSLELGDSALYFCASSAGGIDTQYFGPGTRLTVL.

CDR3 region: CASSYRASPGYTF. Written as DNA, the CDR3 is TGTGCCAGCAGTTACCGGGCCTCGCCGGGGTACACCTTC. The chain combines TRBV3-1 (or the pseudogene TRBV3-2) with TRBJ1-2; D unresolved. The CDR3 is 13 amino acids. V lost 6 bases and J lost 11, with 19 bases in between. Germline V CDR1 and CDR2: LGHDT, YNNKEL (reference sequence).